The 29 T cell receptor beta chains reported below all come from one sample, sequenced in a study of identical twins. Each CDR3 protein is one row after TCRdb ran MiXCR on the 5' RACE reads. The data contain fewer than 650,000 distinct CDR3 sequences, just over 7% of them singletons. These same records also appear under a second study, on yellow fever vaccine responses in identical twins.

Sequences were obtained from PBMCs. The source of these receptors is a woman younger than 35 in good health.

Of note for this clonotype: A read error may be the cause here, since a much bigger clone is one base away. The chain links TRBV5-5 to TRBJ2-1; 8 nucleotides align to TRBD1. From germline, CDR1 is SGHKS and CDR2 YYEKEE (reference sequence). The CDR3 extends over 16 amino acids. The CDR3 sequence is CASGLGAGGEVNEQFF. As DNA, the CDR3 is TGTGCCAGCGGCTTGGGGGCAGGGGGCGAAGTGAATGAGCAGTTCTTC. Supplemented by reference TRBV5-5 and TRBJ2-1, the full variable domain reads DAGVTQSPTHLIKTRGQQVTLRCSPISGHKSVSWYQQVLGQGPQFIFQYYEKEERGRGNFPDRFSARQFPNYSSELNVNALLLGDSALYLCASGLGAGGEVNEQFFGPGTRLTVL.

The table lists this clonotype with many counts. The genes are TRBV7-9 and TRBJ2-1; D remains ambiguous. Germline V CDR1 and CDR2: SEHNR, FQNEAQ (reference sequence). The CDR3 runs 14 residues. The V end lost 5 bases, the J end lost 0 bases, and 8 bases lay between the germline ends. The CDR3 sequence is CASSPLGSYNEQFF. CDR3 coding DNA: TGTGCCAGCAGCCCCCTGGGCTCCTACAATGAGCAGTTCTTC.

This clonotype was seen a handful of times. This chain joins TRBV11-2 and TRBJ1-4, with D perhaps TRBD1 (6 bases). Germline CDR1 and CDR2: SGHAT and FQNNGV. This CDR3 comprises 15 residues. V was pared by 4 bases and J by 0 bases, with 9 bases between. Here the CDR3 DNA reads TGTGCCAGCAGCTGGGACACTTCAACTAATGAAAAACTGTTTTTT. This codes for CASSWDTSTNEKLFF. The whole variable domain, filled in from reference TRBV11-2 and TRBJ1-4, reads EAGVAQSPRYKIIEKRQSVAFWCNPISGHATLYWYQQILGQGPKLLIQFQNNGVVDDSQLPKDRFSAERLKGVDSTLKIQPAKLEDSAVYLCASSWDTSTNEKLFFGSGTQLSVL.

This clonotype appeared many times. The chain joins TRBV5-1 to TRBJ2-1; D possibly corresponds to TRBD2 (6 bases). The ends were cut back, 2 bases at V and 1 base at J, with 10 bases in the middle. Germline lookup yields CDR1 SGHRS and CDR2 YFSETQ. The CDR3 runs to 15 residues. The CDR3 here is CASSFTGESYNEQFF. The CDR3, as DNA: TGCGCCAGCAGCTTTACGGGAGAGTCCTACAATGAGCAGTTCTTC.

The sample holds a few counts of this clonotype. The V and J genes are TRBV10-3 and TRBJ2-1; 8 positions agree with TRBD1. Germline V CDR1 and CDR2: ENHRY, SYGVKD. J gave up 4 bases and V 0 bases, and 5 bases lay outside the gene matches. CDR3 length: 16 amino acids. CDR3 protein: CAISESQGASYNEQFF. In nucleotides, the CDR3 is TGTGCCATCAGTGAGTCCCAGGGGGCCAGTTACAATGAGCAGTTCTTC.

This clonotype has at least ten counts. The rearrangement links TRBV5-1 to TRBJ2-1, with TRBD2 identical over 8 bases. Looked up from germline, CDR1 is SGHRS and CDR2 is YFSETQ. CDR3 length: 18 amino acids. The V and J ends lost 1 base and 7 bases, in that order; junction bases with no gene match: 16. The CDR3, as DNA: TGCGCCAGCAGCTTGAACCTCCTCGGGACTAGTTTCCTTAATGAGCAGTTCTTC. As protein: CASSLNLLGTSFLNEQFF.

This clonotype was counted only a few times. CDR3 sequence: CASSRAGQGTNEQYV. Written as DNA, the CDR3 is TGTGCCAGCAGCAGGGCGGGACAGGGGACTAACGAGCAGTACGTC. The chain joins TRBV5-4 to TRBJ2-7; TRBD1 aligns across 10 bases. From germline, CDR1 is SGHNT and CDR2 YYREEE (reference sequence). The ends lost 4 bases at V and 5 bases at J; junction bases unmatched: 9. The CDR3 has 15 amino acids.

The chain employs TRBV5-1 and TRBJ2-1; TRBD1 is a possible D gene (5 bases). V lost 1 base, J lost 8 bases, and 13 bases lay in between. The CDR3 runs 14 residues. The germline gives CDR1 SGHRS, CDR2 YFSETQ. CDR3 protein: CASSLTGRRDEQFF. CDR3 in DNA: TGCGCCAGCAGCTTGACAGGTCGACGGGATGAGCAGTTCTTC.

The chain is built from TRBV20-1 and TRBJ2-7, with 14 bases that match TRBD2. J gave up 3 bases and V 0 bases, and 13 bases lay outside the gene matches. This CDR3 is built from 19 residues. The V gene's germline CDR1 is DFQATT and CDR2 SNEGSKA (reference sequence). DNA of the CDR3: TGCAGTGCTAGAGACCGACGACAGGCCGGGACTAGCGGGGGCTACGAGCAGTACTTC. Residues: CSARDRRQAGTSGGYEQYF.

This clonotype appeared many times. The chain joins TRBV5-1 to TRBJ1-1; no clear D gene. V lost 3 bases and J lost 1, with 7 bases in between. The CDR3 spans 13 residues. CDR1 SGHRS and CDR2 YFSETQ come from the germline V gene. The CDR3 loop is CASSYTANTEAFF. The CDR3 DNA is TGCGCCAGCAGCTATACAGCGAACACTGAAGCTTTCTTT.

This chain uses TRBV6-1 with TRBJ2-2, with D perhaps assigned TRBD1 or TRBD2 (6 bases each). This CDR3 is 15 amino acids long. CDR1 MNHNS and CDR2 SASEGT come from the germline V gene. V was clipped by 7 bases and J by 4 bases, with 16 bases between them. CDR3 sequence reads: CASTQGGRVTGELFF. CDR3 coding DNA: TGTGCCAGCACCCAAGGGGGGCGGGTCACCGGGGAGCTGTTTTTT.

This clonotype was seen ten or more times. The chain combines TRBV20-1 with TRBJ1-6; the D gene is possibly TRBD1 (5 bases). This CDR3 region has 14 residues. Germline V gives CDR1 DFQATT, CDR2 SNEGSKA (reference sequence). The germline V and J ends were trimmed by 4 bases and 7 bases, with 14 bases remaining between them. The CDR3 nucleotides read TGCAGTGCTATTGAAGGGGACCTAAATTCACCCCTCCACTTT. It is translated as CSAIEGDLNSPLHF.

The rearrangement joins TRBV9 to TRBJ1-2; tentatively, D is TRBD1 (6 bases). V was clipped by 6 bases and J by 3 bases, with 9 bases between them. CDR3 length equals 12 residues. Germline CDR1 SGDLS, CDR2 YYNGEE. The CDR3 protein is CASKAGDYGYTF. CDR3 nucleotide sequence: TGTGCCAGCAAGGCAGGGGACTATGGCTACACCTTC.

The rearrangement joins TRBV29-1 to TRBJ2-7; perhaps TRBD1 as D (6 bases). Trimming removed 4 bases from V and 6 bases from J, with 13 bases in between. CDR1 and CDR2 from the germline V gene are SQVTM and ANQGSEA. This CDR3 has 12 residues. The CDR3 spells CSVGHRVGEQYF. The CDR3 DNA is TGCAGCGTTGGTCACAGGGTTGGCGAGCAGTACTTC.

CDR3 sequence: CASSPTPLAGGTKNIQYF. CDR3 nucleotides: TGTGCCAGCAGTCCGACCCCGCTAGCGGGAGGGACCAAAAACATTCAGTACTTC. The rearrangement uses TRBV6-1 and TRBJ2-4, with 12 bases identical to TRBD2. Germline CDR1 MNHNS, CDR2 SASEGT. The CDR3 has 18 amino acids. V was clipped by 5 bases and J by 2 bases; unmatched bases: 10.

This clonotype was recorded a few times. The genes are TRBV20-1 and TRBJ2-5; D could derive from TRBD1 or TRBD2 (6 bases each). Trimming took 2 bases from V and 5 from J, leaving 15 bases between them. The CDR3 length is 14 residues. Germline V gives CDR1 DFQATT, CDR2 SNEGSKA (reference sequence). The CDR3 DNA follows: TGCAGTGCTAGACGGGGGACAAGCGGGGAGACCCAGTACTTC. It yields the protein CSARRGTSGETQYF.

This clonotype has at least ten counts. This chain uses TRBV4-1 with TRBJ2-1; 14 positions match TRBD2. The CDR3 spans 19 residues. Germline V CDR1 and CDR2: MGHRA, YSYEKL. V lost 1 base and J lost 6; bases outside the gene matches: 11. CDR3 DNA: TGCGCCAGCAGCCAAGGGGCGGGGACTAGCGGGAGTTCGGGCAATGAGCAGTTCTTC. Residues: CASSQGAGTSGSSGNEQFF.

The chain couples TRBV3-1 to TRBJ2-7; no firm D call. CDR1 LGHDT and CDR2 YNNKEL come from the germline V gene (reference sequence). V was pared by 1 base and J by 0 bases, with 10 bases between. This CDR3 region has 15 residues. The CDR3 sequence: CASSQAWMSSYEQYF. For the CDR3, the DNA is TGTGCCAGCAGCCAAGCGTGGATGAGCTCCTACGAGCAGTACTTC.

This rearrangement joins TRBV15 to TRBJ1-4; 9 nucleotides align to TRBD1. From germline, CDR1 is LNHNV and CDR2 YYDKDF (reference sequence). The CDR3 runs 15 residues. After removal of 7 bases from V and 4 bases from J, the junction contained 7 bases not matched to a gene. The CDR3 here is CATNPQGADNEKLFF. In nucleotides, the CDR3 is TGTGCCACCAACCCACAGGGGGCGGATAATGAAAAACTGTTTTTT.

This chain links TRBV7-9 with TRBJ1-1; 7 nucleotides match TRBD1. The CDR3 spans 16 residues. J gave up 4 bases and V 4 bases, and 12 bases lay outside the gene matches. CDR1 is SEHNR, CDR2 FQNEAQ, per germline (reference sequence). In DNA, the CDR3 is TGTGCCAGCAGCTCCCGGGACAGTATGTGGGGCACTGAAGCTTTCTTT. It translates to CASSSRDSMWGTEAFF.

This clonotype appeared a few times. CDR3 DNA sequence: TGTGCCAGCAGTTACTCGGACAGAATGAACACTGAAGCTTTCTTT. Translated: CASSYSDRMNTEAFF. The chain has TRBV6-5 and TRBJ1-1; possible D gene TRBD1, 6 bases. Looked up from germline, CDR1 is MNHEY and CDR2 is SVGAGI. This CDR3 comprises 15 residues. Trimming cost V 0 bases and J 0 bases, with 8 bases left between them.

The chain has TRBV29-1 and TRBJ2-1, with 7 nucleotides matching TRBD2. This CDR3 spans 14 amino acids. The germline V gene encodes CDR1 SQVTM and CDR2 ANQGSEA. Trimming at V came to 6 bases and at J to 10 bases, leaving 15 bases not matched to a gene. The CDR3: CSVPPGEGSGEQFF. CDR3 DNA sequence: TGCAGCGTCCCCCCGGGGGAGGGGTCGGGAGAGCAGTTCTTC.

Regarding this clonotype: A much larger clone lies a single base off, so this may be a read error. The chain links TRBV11-2 to TRBJ2-2, with D perhaps assigned TRBD1 or TRBD2 (6 bases each). The CDR3 totals 15 residues. Germline V CDR1 and CDR2: SGHAT, FQNNGV. CDR3 loop: CASSATGSNTGEVFF. CDR3 DNA: TGTGCCAGCAGCGCAACAGGGTCGAACACCGGGGAGGTGTTTTTT.

The chain joins TRBV4-2 to TRBJ2-1, with D maybe TRBD2 (6 bases). From germline, CDR1 is LGHNA and CDR2 YNFKEQ. This CDR3 has 15 residues. V lost 0 bases and J lost 9, with 15 bases in between. The CDR3 loop is CASSQDLGTGFEQFF. For the CDR3, the DNA is TGTGCCAGCAGCCAAGATTTGGGGACTGGGTTTGAGCAGTTCTTC.

This clonotype was detected only a few times. The chain links TRBV6-5 to TRBJ2-7; 16 bases are a match to TRBD2. V gave up 0 bases and J gave up 9 bases; unmatched junction bases: 11. The CDR3 sequence is 18 residues long. CDR1 MNHEY and CDR2 SVGAGI come from the germline V gene. The CDR3 sequence: CASSYSGLAGGPKRLQYF. CDR3 nucleotide sequence: TGTGCCAGCAGTTACTCGGGACTAGCGGGAGGGCCCAAGCGATTGCAGTACTTC.

The chain combines TRBV9 with TRBJ2-7, with 7 bases lining up with TRBD2. Unmatched junction bases numbered 7, after V lost 4 bases and J lost 3 bases. Germline CDR1 reads SGDLS; CDR2 reads YYNGEE. The CDR3 sequence is 14 residues long. The CDR3 reads CASSPAGEGYEQYF. CDR3 nucleotide sequence: TGTGCCAGCAGCCCGGCGGGAGAGGGCTACGAGCAGTACTTC.

This clonotype was counted ten times or more. The chain joins TRBV7-7 to TRBJ2-7; possible D gene TRBD1, 5 bases. Germline CDR1 is SSHAT and CDR2 is FNYEAQ (reference sequence). V lost 1 base to trimming and J lost 7 bases, with 23 bases between them. This CDR3 region has 17 residues. The CDR3 nucleotides are TGTGCCAGCAGCTTAGACCGTCATACACAGACAGTGAATGAGCAGTACTTC. This gives the protein CASSLDRHTQTVNEQYF.

In this sample, this clonotype turned up a few times. The CDR3 spells CASSQGTNSYNSPLHF. The CDR3 nucleotides are TGTGCCAGCAGCCAAGGGACTAACTCCTATAATTCACCCCTCCACTTT. This chain joins TRBV3-1 and TRBJ1-6; D unresolved. Deletions cut 1 base from V and 0 bases from J, with 7 bases between. Per the germline V gene, CDR1 is LGHDT and CDR2 is YNNKEL (reference sequence). This CDR3 comprises 16 residues.

This clonotype was picked up many times. The rearrangement joins TRBV4-1 to TRBJ2-3; D may be TRBD2 (6 bases). The CDR3 totals 16 residues. Germline assignment: CDR1 MGHRA and CDR2 YSYEKL. V was pared by 0 bases and J by 4 bases, with 14 bases between. The DNA for the CDR3 is TGCGCCAGCAGCCAAGACCCCCAACTAGCTCCAGATACGCAGTATTTT. It encodes CASSQDPQLAPDTQYF.